The clone carrying this TCR beta chain was recorded many times. The antigen is not known. The CDR3 has 16 residues. Germline CDR1 MNHEY, CDR2 SMNVEV (reference sequence). Trimming removed 8 bases from V and 3 bases from J; junction bases left unmatched: 11. The data stem from a study of T cells in Graves' hyperthyroidism and ophthalmopathy. Regions amplified from RNA transcripts were the TCR beta CDR3 regions. The HTBI set primed first-round TCR CDR3 RT-PCR. Each CDR3 protein is one row after TCRdb ran MiXCR on the multiplex PCR reads. The sample has 410,000 or so distinct CDR3 sequences, roughly 14% seen once; the top ten hold less than 15%. Whole-study findings and limits: Most expanded thyroid clonotypes above 0.001 also appeared in blood. Stable hyperthyroidism and ophthalmopathy were separated using 13 V-J signatures.

Each diagnosis drew on symptoms, thyroxine, TRAb, thyroid ultrasound and orbital computed tomography findings. The source is a man between 18 and 35 years old with Graves' ophthalmopathy. Sequenced input: blood. This chain connects TRBV27 to TRBJ2-7; 12 nucleotides align to TRBD2. The CDR3 DNA sequence: TGTGCCAGCTGGAGAGGGACTAGCGGGTTATACTACGAGCAGTACTTC. Amino acids: CASWRGTSGLYYEQYF.